This T cell receptor (beta chain) was documented in a study of neoadjuvant anti-PD-1 for oral cavity cancer (dated by TCRdb to the early 2020s). A note on the overall study: Patients mostly received three to four biweekly doses of nivolumab at 3 mg/kg before curative-intent surgical resection. Patients without progression received a fourth nivolumab dose around day 43 and underwent definitive surgical resection on days 50-56. Responders were defined as patients with complete response, partial response or stable disease by RECIST 1.1; non-responders were defined as patients with progression. The parent correlative cohort had more than 10 patients and a response rate of 30% to 35%.

Worth noting for this clone: Its antigen remains undetermined. No clone much larger than this one lies a single base away; base qualities are absent.

Its CDR3 holds 14 amino acids, cysteine through phenylalanine. The DNA shown is the 42-base CDR3, in frame from base 1. Trimming removed 8 bases from V and 3 bases from J; the gene matches leave 6 bases unexplained. CDR1 and CDR2, looked up from the germline V gene, are SNHLY and FYNNEI. For survey sequencing of tumor libraries, mostly 4.8 ug of input genomic DNA was used, and two replicates were run per sample. The immunoSEQ hsTCRbeta kit was used to prepare TCRbeta libraries according to the manufacturer's instructions. The finished libraries were brought together in one pool at around 3.1 nM, which was then read using an Illumina NovaSeq 6000 S4 flow cell. The paper's data handling went like this. The immunoSEQ Analyzer was used for raw data preprocessing and quality control. The analysis was restricted to productive rearrangements, with each unique CDR3 amino acid sequence defining a clonotype. Using the R package tcR, the researchers computed the Gini-Simpson index as their estimate of repertoire clonality. Student's t test was used to compare Gini indices, and Pearson correlation was used to assess associations with tumor size change. What TCRdb holds here is the immuneACCESS table cut down to in-frame rearrangements. Part of the clones is not present; checked against another copy, under half of the missing clones reflect an unresolved V gene, and the others are unexplained. D and trimming were read from the DNA, whereas the V and J calls and clone size are those reported in that table. The sample data list over 6,500 clones, and around 46% of these were observed just once. The top ten hold about 11% of the sample.

Overall study results and their limits: Higher pretreatment blood Treg/Th17 ratios correlated with higher pretreatment blood TCRbeta clonality and lower post-treatment tumor TCRbeta clonality. Greater tumor shrinkage correlated with larger post-treatment sizes of preexisting intratumoral clones, which suggests that expansion of preexisting clones contributed to response. The TCR analyses had only three patients in each response group, and the authors called for validation in larger cohorts.

The sample's time point, from its label and the paper: before neoadjuvant nivolumab. None of the patients had received prior systemic or radiation treatment, and all were newly diagnosed with stage II-IVA oral cavity squamous cell carcinoma. Everyone in the cohort had locally advanced, HPV-negative oral cavity squamous cell carcinoma. Samples were obtained from a longitudinal correlative study of a single-arm phase II trial of neoadjuvant nivolumab in oral cavity squamous cell carcinoma. Subject-matched pre- and post-treatment PBMCs and tumors from three responders and three non-responders were subjected to genomic DNA-based TCRbeta sequencing. The Maxwell RSC DNA from Tissue kit was used to isolate genomic DNA from tumor tissue.

The input for sequencing was tumor tissue, taken before nivolumab (anti-PD-1) treatment. The V and J genes are TRBV2 and TRBJ1-1, and 10 junction bases match TRBD1. The TCR originated in a person aged 40 to 85 with oral cavity squamous cell carcinoma. The encoded CDR3 is CASPRDRGYTEAFF. The bases are TGTGCCAGCCCCCGGGACAGGGGTTACACTGAAGCTTTCTTT.